These 25 T cell receptor beta chains originate from one sample sequenced in a study of blood T cell repertoires in COVID-19. Profiled with immunoSEQ multiplex PCR; TCRdb holds only in-frame clones, not every one. The sample lists around 450,000 clones, less than 95% occurring once. Material for sequencing was PBMCs or T cells enriched from blood (not recorded which). Receptors originate from a man aged 18 to 30 who had recovered from COVID-19.

This sequence joins TRBV7-9 and TRBJ2-7; 11 positions match TRBD2. Germline V gene lookup returns CDR1 SEHNR and CDR2 FQNEAQ (reference sequence). This CDR3 comprises 17 residues. Trimming at V came to 5 bases and at J to 0 bases, leaving 9 bases not matched to a gene. Written as DNA, the CDR3 is TGTGCCAGCAGCGCTCCTTCTAGCGGGGGGAGCTCCTACGAGCAGTACTTC. Translated: CASSAPSSGGSSYEQYF.

The V gene is TRBV6-5, the J gene TRBJ1-4; D remains ambiguous. The ends were cut back, 7 bases at V and 8 bases at J, with 17 bases in the middle. The CDR3 sequence is 14 residues long. Germline CDR1 and CDR2: MNHEY and SVGAGI. Written as DNA, the CDR3 is TGTGCCAGCAAAAGGAGCGCCCGAAACGAAAAACTGTTTTTT. This gives the protein CASKRSARNEKLFF.

This clone was counted once. The chain uses TRBV11-3 and TRBJ2-2; perhaps TRBD2 as D (6 bases). The CDR3 has 18 residues. Germline CDR1 and CDR2: SGHNT and YENEEA. Trimming left V 5 bases short and J 6 bases short, with 25 bases between. The CDR3 DNA sequence: TGTGCCAGCAGCCTCAGCCCGGCGAGGGACTCGAGACCCGGGGAGCTGTTTTTT. Residues: CASSLSPARDSRPGELFF.

This chain connects TRBV2 to TRBJ2-5, with 7 nucleotides matching TRBD1. Per germline, CDR1 SNHLY and CDR2 FYNNEI. The CDR3 covers 15 residues. J was trimmed by 3 bases and V by 6 bases; bases with no gene match: 10. The CDR3 region is CASRRIRTGEETQYF. As DNA, the CDR3 is TGTGCCAGCAGGCGAATTAGGACAGGAGAAGAGACCCAGTACTTC.

The J gene is TRBJ1-5, the V gene TRBV30, with a tentative D call TRBD1 (6 bases). Germline CDR1 GTSNPN, CDR2 SVGIG (reference sequence). This CDR3 has 13 residues. V was pared by 4 bases and J by 3 bases, with 10 bases between. CDR3 sequence: CAWTTGPNQPQHF. CDR3 nucleotide sequence: TGTGCCTGGACCACAGGGCCCAATCAGCCCCAGCATTTT.

The CDR3 bases are TGTGCCAGCAGCCGACAGGGAACTGGAAACACCATATATTTT. Amino acids: CASSRQGTGNTIYF. The rearrangement joins TRBV5-5 to TRBJ1-3, with TRBD1 matching over 7 bases. This CDR3 is built from 14 residues. The ends lost 4 bases at V and 2 bases at J; junction bases unmatched: 3. From germline, CDR1 is SGHKS and CDR2 YYEKEE (reference sequence).

This chain links TRBV19 with TRBJ2-2; a weak D match, TRBD1 (6 bases). Germline assignment: CDR1 LNHDA and CDR2 SQIVND (reference sequence). The CDR3 sequence is 15 residues long. The ends were cut back, 3 bases at V and 5 bases at J, with 13 bases in the middle. Written as DNA, the CDR3 is TGTGCCAGTAGTATTCGCCAGGGGATTACCGGGGAGCTGTTTTTT. It is translated as CASSIRQGITGELFF.

The genes are TRBV7-2 and TRBJ1-2; D is unresolved. CDR3 size: 13 residues. From germline, CDR1 is SGHTA and CDR2 FQGNSA. V lost 5 bases and J 7 bases, leaving 14 bases between the germline ends. The CDR3 protein is CASSPREVRGYTF. CDR3 nucleotides: TGTGCCAGCAGCCCCCGGGAGGTACGTGGCTACACCTTC.

The CDR3 coding sequence is TGCGCCAGCAGCCAACAAACTAGCGGGAGATACAATGAGCAGTTCTTC. This translates into CASSQQTSGRYNEQFF. The chain carries TRBV4-1 and TRBJ2-1; 11 nucleotides line up with TRBD2. After removal of 2 bases from V and 4 bases from J, the junction contained 4 bases not matched to a gene. Per the germline V gene, CDR1 is MGHRA and CDR2 is YSYEKL. The CDR3 runs to 16 residues.

V and J are TRBV5-4 and TRBJ2-3; possibly TRBD2 for D (6 bases). Looked up from germline, CDR1 is SGHNT and CDR2 is YYREEE (reference sequence). Trimming cost V 7 bases and J 0 bases, with 21 bases left between them. This CDR3 is 17 amino acids long. The CDR3 loop reads CASQRGVARASTDTQYF. The CDR3 DNA is TGTGCCAGCCAACGCGGGGTGGCTCGAGCTAGCACAGATACGCAGTATTTT.

The gene calls are TRBV9 and TRBJ2-3, with a weak D call TRBD1 (6 bases). Deletions cut 2 bases from V and 4 bases from J, with 17 bases between. Germline loops: CDR1 SGDLS, CDR2 YYNGEE. The CDR3 contains 16 residues. CDR3 sequence (DNA): TGTGCCAGCAGCGTGGGCTTGGGCAGGGGCCCAGATACGCAGTATTTT. Translation gives CASSVGLGRGPDTQYF.

The J gene is TRBJ1-2, the V gene TRBV6-5; 8 nucleotides agree with TRBD1. Germline V gene data show CDR1 as MNHEY and CDR2 as SVGAGI. This CDR3 comprises 15 residues. J was trimmed by 4 bases and V by 6 bases; bases with no gene match: 10. The CDR3, as DNA: TGTGCCAGCAGGGTAGTGACGGACAGGGTCTATGGCTACACCTTC. This codes for CASRVVTDRVYGYTF.

The genes are TRBV6-5 and TRBJ1-1, with D uncertain. The CDR3 covers 12 residues. The V gene's germline CDR1 is MNHEY and CDR2 SVGAGI. Trimming removed 5 bases at V and 3 bases at J, with 7 bases between. This CDR3 is CASSPRYTEAFF. CDR3 nucleotide sequence: TGTGCCAGCAGTCCGCGTTACACTGAAGCTTTCTTT.

The chain is built from TRBV24-1 and TRBJ2-1; maybe TRBD2 (5 bases). Per germline, CDR1 KGHDR and CDR2 SFDVKD. The CDR3 contains 16 residues. Trimming removed 2 bases from V and 0 bases from J, with 10 bases in between. The CDR3 nucleotides read TGTGCCACCAGTGATTCCGACCGGGGCTCCTACAATGAGCAGTTCTTC. It encodes CATSDSDRGSYNEQFF.

The chain uses TRBV5-4 and TRBJ1-2; 7 nucleotides align to TRBD1. The CDR3 totals 15 residues. CDR1 SGHNT and CDR2 YYREEE come from the germline V gene (reference sequence). V lost 1 base to trimming and J lost 5 bases; unmatched junction nucleotides: 8. The DNA for the CDR3 is TGTGCCAGCAGCTTGTGGAGGGAGACAGGGTATGGCTACACCTTC. Translation gives CASSLWRETGYGYTF.

The chain links TRBV6-6 to TRBJ2-3; unclear D gene. The CDR3 is 11 amino acids. The germline V gene encodes CDR1 MNHNY and CDR2 SVGAGI (reference sequence). Trimming shortened V by 8 bases and J by 6 bases, and 9 bases separated the two germline ends. The chain's CDR3 is CASLQSDTQYF. For the CDR3, the DNA is TGTGCCAGCCTACAGTCCGATACGCAGTATTTT.

The V and J genes are TRBV25-1 and TRBJ2-1; 14 bases fit TRBD2. V trimming: 8 bases; J trimming: 8 bases; junction bases outside the gene matches: 5. Germline CDR1 and CDR2: MGHDK and SYGVNS. This CDR3 has 14 amino acids. The CDR3 bases are TGTGCCAGCGCCGGGACTAGCGGGAGTGATGAGCAGTTCTTC. It translates to CASAGTSGSDEQFF.

In its sample, this clone was seen once. This chain joins TRBV7-6 and TRBJ1-1, with unresolved D. Germline assignment: CDR1 SGHVS and CDR2 FNYEAQ. V was cut by 1 base and J by 6 bases, with 18 bases left in between. This CDR3 comprises 16 residues. The CDR3 protein is CASSLGRGRARSEAFF. The DNA of the CDR3 is TGTGCCAGCAGCTTAGGAAGAGGTAGAGCCAGATCTGAAGCTTTCTTT. The full variable domain, in which reference TRBV7-6 and TRBJ1-1 provide the parts outside the CDR3, is GAGVSQSPRYKVTKRGQDVALRCDPISGHVSLYWYRQALGQGPEFLTYFNYEAQQDKSGLPNDRFSAERPEGSISTLTIQRTEQRDSAMYRCASSLGRGRARSEAFFGQGTRLTVV.

The chain recombines TRBV10-3 with TRBJ2-7; 9 bases are a match to TRBD1. The V segment lost 6 bases and the J segment 3 bases; nucleotides outside the gene matches: 6. There are 14 residues in the CDR3. Germline CDR1 is ENHRY and CDR2 is SYGVKD. CDR3 sequence reads: CAISTGTGNYEQYF. CDR3 nucleotide sequence: TGTGCCATCAGCACCGGGACAGGGAACTACGAGCAGTACTTC.

V gene TRBV5-4 combines with J gene TRBJ1-1, with TRBD1 identical over 8 bases. Germline V CDR1 and CDR2: SGHNT, YYREEE (reference sequence). This CDR3 is 15 amino acids long. V gave up 4 bases and J gave up 1 base; unmatched junction bases: 6. The CDR3 coding sequence is TGTGCCAGCAGCATGACAGGGGCAGGGAACACTGAAGCTTTCTTT. Its translation is CASSMTGAGNTEAFF. The full variable domain, its missing parts supplied by reference TRBV5-4 and TRBJ1-1, is ETGVTQSPTHLIKTRGQQVTLRCSSQSGHNTVSWYQQALGQGPQFIFQYYREEENGRGNFPPRFSGLQFPNYSSELNVNALELDDSALYLCASSMTGAGNTEAFFGQGTRLTVV.

CDR3 DNA sequence: TGTGCCAGCAGTTTAGGGGGACTAGCGGGAGTCGATGAGCAGTTCTTC. This codes for CASSLGGLAGVDEQFF. The chain joins TRBV28 to TRBJ2-1; 14 bases fit TRBD2. Germline-derived CDR1 and CDR2 are MDHEN and SYDVKM. V trimming: 2 bases; J trimming: 8 bases; junction bases outside the gene matches: 5. The CDR3 consists of 16 residues.

The chain employs TRBV6-1 and TRBJ2-1; D gene ambiguous. Germline assignment: CDR1 MNHNS and CDR2 SASEGT. This CDR3 spans 15 amino acids. V was trimmed by 3 bases and J by 11 bases, leaving 20 bases between them. The CDR3 spells CASSDGFSRSEQQFF. The CDR3 DNA follows: TGTGCCAGCAGTGATGGGTTTAGCCGGAGTGAGCAGCAGTTCTTC.

The CDR3 DNA is TGTGCCAGCAGCCAGAAACCGGGAATGAACACTGAAGCTTTCTTT. Its protein product is CASSQKPGMNTEAFF. The chain joins TRBV3-1 (or the pseudogene TRBV3-2) to TRBJ1-1, with D unresolved. CDR1 is LGHDT and CDR2 is YNNKEL in the germline V gene (reference sequence). Trimming cost V 3 bases and J 0 bases, with 11 bases left between them. The CDR3 loop spans 15 amino acids.

The chain joins TRBV19 to TRBJ1-3; D gene uncertain. V dropped 2 bases and J dropped 0 bases, with 8 bases sitting between them. The CDR3 spans 15 residues. The germline CDR1 and CDR2 sequences are LNHDA and SQIVND (reference sequence). The CDR3, as DNA: TGTGCCAGTAGTATAATACAGAGCTCTGGAAACACCATATATTTT. It is translated as CASSIIQSSGNTIYF.

This rearrangement joins TRBV7-2 to TRBJ1-3; D ambiguous. The CDR3 totals 14 residues. Germline values: CDR1 SGHTA, CDR2 FQGNSA. Trimming cost V 2 bases and J 7 bases, with 12 bases left between them. The CDR3 coding sequence is TGTGCCAGCAGCTTAACTGTCTCCGGGAACACCATATATTTT. Translating it yields CASSLTVSGNTIYF. Full variable domain (missing parts from reference TRBV7-2 and TRBJ1-3): GAGVSQSPSNKVTEKGKDVELRCDPISGHTALYWYRQSLGQGLEFLIYFQGNSAPDKSGLPSDRFSAERTGGSVSTLTIQRTQQEDSAVYLCASSLTVSGNTIYFGEGSWLTVV.